Below, 11 T cell receptor beta chains from the same sample are listed, as sequenced in a study of T cell responses to AZD1222 COVID-19 vaccine. The protocol was immunoSEQ multiplex PCR, while the TCRdb copy is restricted to in-frame clones and leaves out a portion. Among about 150,000 clones listed, around 94% were seen once. Sequenced material: peripheral blood, taken on day 0 of AZD1222 vaccination. The receptors derive from an adult in good health.

Here the CDR3 reads CASRASSGGPGEQFF. The CDR3 DNA sequence: TGTGCCAGCCGTGCCTCTAGCGGGGGGCCGGGAGAGCAGTTCTTC. This sequence joins TRBV11-2 and TRBJ2-1, with 11 bases identical to TRBD2. V lost 8 bases to trimming and J lost 10 bases; unmatched junction nucleotides: 13. The CDR3 length is 15 residues. Germline CDR1 reads SGHAT; CDR2 reads FQNNGV.

This chain links TRBV7-9 with TRBJ1-1, with a possible D match to TRBD1 (5 bases). Trimming stripped 6 bases from V and 3 bases from J, with 14 bases between. The CDR3 sequence is 14 residues long. Germline lookup yields CDR1 SEHNR and CDR2 FQNEAQ (reference sequence). This CDR3 is CASRSFGGDTEAFF. The DNA for the CDR3 is TGTGCCAGCAGGTCCTTCGGGGGTGACACTGAAGCTTTCTTT.

This chain connects TRBV6-1 to TRBJ2-7; 10 nucleotides agree with TRBD1. Looked up from germline, CDR1 is MNHNS and CDR2 is SASEGT. With V trimmed by 3 bases and J by 5 bases, 10 bases remained unmatched. The CDR3 runs to 16 residues. As DNA, the CDR3 is TGTGCCAGCAGTGAGAAGGGACAGGGGTGGATGAACGAGCAGTACGTC. This sequence encodes CASSEKGQGWMNEQYV.

This chain uses TRBV5-1 with TRBJ1-6; D is uncertain. Germline CDR1 is SGHRS and CDR2 is YFSETQ. This CDR3 contains 13 residues. V shed 1 base and J shed 9 bases, with 8 bases lying between them. The CDR3, as DNA: TGCGCCAGCAGCTTGCCGGGAAGTTCACCCCTCCACTTT. This gives the protein CASSLPGSSPLHF.

This clone was counted only a few times. This chain uses TRBV4-2 with TRBJ2-4; D tentatively fits TRBD1 or TRBD2 (5 bases each). V was cut by 3 bases and J by 6 bases, with 15 bases left in between. This CDR3 region has 15 residues. Germline-derived CDR1 and CDR2 are LGHNA and YNFKEQ. CDR3 nucleotides: TGTGCCAGCAGCCACGCCCCTGGGGGTCGAAACATTCAGTACTTC. It yields the protein CASSHAPGGRNIQYF.

In nucleotides, the CDR3 is TGTGCCAGCAGTTCAGGGGCCGGTTCACCCCTCCACTTT. Its translation is CASSSGAGSPLHF. The chain recombines TRBV7-3 with TRBJ1-6, with D possibly being TRBD1 (6 bases). The CDR3 is 13 amino acids. Germline V CDR1 and CDR2: SGHTA, FQGTGA. Trimming stripped 6 bases from V and 9 bases from J, with 12 bases between.

This clone appeared once. The chain links TRBV6-5 to TRBJ2-3, with 7 bases that match TRBD2. Germline loops: CDR1 MNHEY, CDR2 SVGAGI. CDR3 length: 16 residues. J lost 2 bases, V lost 4 bases, and 9 bases had no gene match. In DNA form, the CDR3 reads TGTGCCAGCAGTTTCCTCGGGGGAGGGGACACAGATACGCAGTATTTT. As protein: CASSFLGGGDTDTQYF.

J is TRBJ1-2 and V is TRBV19; 8 bases are a match to TRBD1. CDR3 length equals 15 residues. The ends lost 1 base at V and 4 bases at J; junction bases unmatched: 5. CDR1 LNHDA and CDR2 SQIVND come from the germline V gene (reference sequence). This CDR3 is CASSIGQGIFYGYTF. CDR3 sequence (DNA): TGTGCCAGTAGTATAGGACAGGGGATATTCTATGGCTACACCTTC. Full variable domain (missing parts from reference TRBV19 and TRBJ1-2): DGGITQSPKYLFRKEGQNVTLSCEQNLNHDAMYWYRQDPGQGLRLIYYSQIVNDFQKGDIAEGYSVSREKKESFPLTVTSAQKNPTAFYLCASSIGQGIFYGYTFGSGTRLTVV.

The chain uses TRBV6-5 and TRBJ2-1; D unclear. The germline V gene encodes CDR1 MNHEY and CDR2 SVGAGI. The length of the CDR3 is 10 residues. The V end lost 6 bases, the J end lost 3 bases, and 0 bases lay between the germline ends. CDR3 protein: CASSYNEQFF. The CDR3 DNA reads TGTGCCAGCAGCTACAATGAGCAGTTCTTC.

This clone was seen once. V gene TRBV7-9 combines with J gene TRBJ2-3, with 8 bases identical to TRBD1. V trimming: 3 bases; J trimming: 2 bases; junction bases outside the gene matches: 1. This CDR3 has 14 amino acids. Germline V gene data show CDR1 as SEHNR and CDR2 as FQNEAQ (reference sequence). CDR3: CASSLTGVTDTQYF. The CDR3, as DNA: TGTGCCAGCAGCTTGACAGGGGTCACAGATACGCAGTATTTT.

V is TRBV28 and J is TRBJ1-1, with D tentatively TRBD1 (5 bases). The CDR3 is 16 amino acids. Per the germline V gene, CDR1 is MDHEN and CDR2 is SYDVKM. V was pared by 5 bases and J by 0 bases, with 16 bases between. The chain's CDR3 is CASSVQGHIMNTEAFF. CDR3 coding DNA: TGTGCCAGCAGTGTGCAGGGTCACATCATGAACACTGAAGCTTTCTTT.